This entry features one TCR beta chain sequence. What this receptor recognizes is not known. The input lacks base qualities; no much larger clone sits a single base away. The CDR3 regions of human TCRbeta chains were analyzed by immunosequencing. Concerning the study's data processing: Repertoire TCRs were checked for matches against a reference library of SARS-CoV-2-specific TCRs that had been generated using the MIRA antigen-specificity platform. Breadth meant the fraction of unique TCRs that were SARS-CoV-2-associated, whereas depth meant the fraction of total T cells that were SARS-CoV-2-associated. Each spike-specific TCR was assigned to its reactive spike region and to a CD4 or CD8 class using the MIRA data. Log10-transformed breadth and depth values were compared by one-way ANOVA with Sidak's multiple comparisons tests. Not all clones reach the TCRdb copy of this immuneACCESS table, which keeps in-frame sequences only. Checked studies attribute under half of the gap to unresolved V genes and leave the rest unexplained. That table gives V, J and clone size, and the DNA gave D and trimming. The sample profile shows around 160,000 clones; around 91% of them were found once. The top ten constitute approximately 5.2% of the sample.

This entry belongs to a study of T cell responses to AZD1222 COVID-19 vaccine (TCRdb year 2021). Turning to the overall study: Because spike-specific TCR depth and breadth did not differ between the two schedules, AZD1222 recipients who got a second dose at roughly 4 weeks were pooled with those who got a second dose at roughly 12 weeks. A total of approximately 240 trial participants underwent TCR sequencing, of whom some 210 received two doses of AZD1222 and about 25 received two doses of the MenACWY control vaccine. Trial participants were enrolled by age into subgroups of 18-55, 56-69 and 70-plus years, and 148, 28 and 57 TCR-sequenced participants, respectively, were included in these subgroups.

Explained via the paper, the time point label denotes: baseline before first vaccination. Vaccinee samples were obtained from the UK trials COV001 and COV002, which included a single-blind randomized controlled phase 2/3 trial of AZD1222 (ChAdOx1 nCoV-19) in healthy adults. For TCRbeta chain sequencing, PBMC samples were collected from trial participants at day 0 and at day 28 after the second dose. Beyond this particular receptor, the publication reports: Participants were mostly white British, with more females than males. The authors suggested clonal diversity may have been underestimated. No day 14 peak-response samples were available, so repertoires were characterized only after the peak T cell response. Conclusions about previously exposed vaccinees are limited, since just 6 or 7 AZD1222 recipients were seropositive for SARS-CoV-2 at baseline. The 56-69-year group was small, and its depth increase did not reach significance, likely because of low power. The whole spike protein was spanned by vaccine-associated CD4 TCRs, and dominant responses were seen in regions 160-218 and 743-854. Reportedly, close to half of the unique spike-specific TCRs recognized epitopes lying outside the regions that are mutated in the B.1.351 and B.1.1.7 variants. After two AZD1222 doses, both the breadth and the depth of spike-specific TCRs were significantly higher than at day 0 and than in MenACWY recipients.

This clonotype was sampled from an adult in good health. Here the sequenced sample was peripheral blood, taken on day 0 of AZD1222 vaccination.

The sequence in DNA is TGTGCCAGCTCAGGGAGGCAGGCCGGGGCCAACGTCCTGACTTTC. This is translated as CASSGRQAGANVLTF. The chain couples TRBV18 to TRBJ2-6; perhaps TRBD2 is the D gene, with 6 bases matching. V lost 5 bases and J lost 4 bases; the stretch between them is 12 bases long. From the cysteine through the phenylalanine, the CDR3 covers 15 amino acids. The CDR3 DNA has 45 bases and is translated from base 1. As encoded in the germline V gene, CDR1 is KGHSH while CDR2 is LQKENI.